One and the same sample provided the 28 T cell receptor beta chains below, sequenced in a study of Tregs in tolerant kidney transplant recipients. Here immunoSEQ multiplex PCR was the method, and the copy in TCRdb shows in-frame clones only, minus some. The profile shows some 62,000 clones, 98% of them singletons. The material was Tregs from blood, obtained before the transplant. The source is a human donor who received a combined kidney and bone marrow transplant.

The rearrangement links TRBV29-1 to TRBJ2-1; maybe TRBD2 (6 bases). V dropped 7 bases and J dropped 9 bases, with 10 bases sitting between them. CDR1 SQVTM and CDR2 ANQGSEA come from the germline V gene. This CDR3 spans 10 amino acids. The DNA for the CDR3 is TGCAGCGCGACTAGTGTTGAGCAGTTCTTC. It translates to CSATSVEQFF.

This clone was seen once. The gene calls are TRBV11-2 and TRBJ2-1; D is unclear. The germline CDR1 and CDR2 sequences are SGHAT and FQNNGV. The CDR3 covers 12 residues. Deletions cut 3 bases from V and 6 bases from J, with 6 bases between. Written as DNA, the CDR3 is TGTGCCAGCAGCTTTGATAGCAATGAGCAGTTCTTC. As protein: CASSFDSNEQFF. The full variable domain, its missing parts supplied by reference TRBV11-2 and TRBJ2-1, is EAGVAQSPRYKIIEKRQSVAFWCNPISGHATLYWYQQILGQGPKLLIQFQNNGVVDDSQLPKDRFSAERLKGVDSTLKIQPAKLEDSAVYLCASSFDSNEQFFGPGTRLTVL.

The CDR3 protein is CASSLDLPQQFF. The CDR3 DNA sequence: TGTGCCAGCAGCTTAGACTTACCACAGCAGTTCTTC. The V and J genes are TRBV7-2 and TRBJ2-1; D remains ambiguous. The CDR3 has 12 amino acids. V lost 1 base and J 11 bases, leaving 9 bases between the germline ends. Germline V gives CDR1 SGHTA, CDR2 FQGNSA.

V and J are TRBV30 and TRBJ2-5; 8 nucleotides line up with TRBD1. In germline, CDR1 is GTSNPN, CDR2 SVGIG (reference sequence). The CDR3 consists of 13 residues. The junction had 6 bases not matched to a gene; V was cut back by 3 bases and J by 6 bases. CDR3 residues: CAWRAGGAKTQYF. CDR3 nucleotide sequence: TGTGCCTGGAGGGCAGGGGGCGCGAAGACCCAGTACTTC.

V is TRBV10-3 and J is TRBJ2-6; a possible D gene is TRBD1 (6 bases). Per the germline V gene, CDR1 is ENHRY and CDR2 is SYGVKD. This CDR3 region has 16 residues. Trimming took 2 bases from V and 2 from J, leaving 10 bases between them. The CDR3 bases are TGTGCCATCAGTGAGCCCAGGGGAACTGGGGCCAACGTCCTGACTTTC. Translation: CAISEPRGTGANVLTF.

The chain employs TRBV6-4 and TRBJ1-2; D uncertain. The length of the CDR3 is 14 residues. Deletions cut 3 bases from V and 3 bases from J, with 11 bases between. Per the germline V gene, CDR1 is MRHNA and CDR2 is SNTAGT. CDR3 DNA sequence: TGTGCCAGCAGTGAGGCACACCCTCACTATGGCTACACCTTC. It translates to CASSEAHPHYGYTF.

The chain has TRBV9 and TRBJ2-7, with D perhaps TRBD1 (5 bases). This CDR3 has 13 residues. The germline gives CDR1 SGDLS, CDR2 YYNGEE. Trimming took off 4 bases at V and 6 bases at J, with 14 bases between the two ends. The CDR3 nucleotides read TGTGCCAGCAGCCCTAGGACAAGTTTCGAGCAGTACTTC. Translation gives CASSPRTSFEQYF.

This chain uses TRBV14 with TRBJ2-5, with D unresolved. The CDR3 length is 13 residues. Trimming took off 7 bases at V and 0 bases at J, with 9 bases between the two ends. The germline CDR1 and CDR2 sequences are SGHDN and FVKESK. The CDR3 here is CASTAENQETQYF. CDR3 nucleotides: TGTGCCAGCACCGCGGAAAACCAAGAGACCCAGTACTTC.

The rearrangement links TRBV28 to TRBJ2-7; 10 nucleotides agree with TRBD1. Trimming removed 1 base from V and 1 base from J; junction bases left unmatched: 4. Per the germline V gene, CDR1 is MDHEN and CDR2 is SYDVKM. CDR3 length: 16 amino acids. The DNA of the CDR3 is TGTGCCAGCAGTTTATCACCGGGACAGGGGTCCTACGAGCAGTACTTC. It is translated as CASSLSPGQGSYEQYF.

The chain links TRBV10-3 to TRBJ2-7; 8 bases agree with TRBD2. The CDR3 has 12 amino acids. With 10 bases clipped from V and 6 bases from J, the junction kept 8 bases outside the gene matches. Germline lookup yields CDR1 ENHRY and CDR2 SYGVKD. CDR3 sequence (DNA): TGTGCCACCGGGAGGGCCCTCTTCGAGCAGTACTTC. This codes for CATGRALFEQYF.

The V gene is TRBV30, the J gene TRBJ1-2, with TRBD1 as a possible D gene (5 bases). In germline, CDR1 is GTSNPN, CDR2 SVGIG (reference sequence). The CDR3 consists of 14 residues. V was trimmed by 0 bases and J by 4 bases, leaving 12 bases between them. The CDR3 sequence is CAWSVRRGTYGYTF. The CDR3 region has the DNA TGTGCCTGGAGTGTAAGGAGGGGTACCTATGGCTACACCTTC.

This chain connects TRBV11-3 to TRBJ2-1, with 10 bases fitting TRBD2. The CDR3 loop spans 18 amino acids. The junction had 9 bases not matched to a gene; V was cut back by 1 base and J by 3 bases. Looked up from germline, CDR1 is SGHNT and CDR2 is YENEEA. The CDR3 here is CASSLGWSGRAYYNEQFF. CDR3 sequence (DNA): TGTGCCAGCAGCTTAGGGTGGAGCGGGAGGGCCTACTACAATGAGCAGTTCTTC.

J is TRBJ2-7 and V is TRBV6-6, with 15 bases aligning to TRBD2. The CDR3 sequence is 16 residues long. The trim removed 5 bases at V and 3 bases at J, leaving 5 bases unmatched. Germline V gene data show CDR1 as MNHNY and CDR2 as SVGAGI (reference sequence). In nucleotides, the CDR3 is TGTGCCAGCAGTCCTAGGACTAGCGGGGGGGACTACGAGCAGTACTTC. Amino acid sequence: CASSPRTSGGDYEQYF.

V gene TRBV7-2 combines with J gene TRBJ2-1; D not resolved. Germline V gene lookup returns CDR1 SGHTA and CDR2 FQGNSA. V dropped 5 bases and J dropped 3 bases, with 11 bases sitting between them. The CDR3 has 14 residues. The CDR3 region is CASSAPGGYNEQFF. The CDR3 DNA sequence: TGTGCCAGCAGCGCCCCGGGTGGCTACAATGAGCAGTTCTTC.

A note on this clone: The same CDR3 is also encoded by other DNA sequences in this sample. The chain has TRBV15 and TRBJ2-7, with D tentatively TRBD2 (5 bases). The length of the CDR3 is 13 residues. Deletions cut 0 bases from V and 4 bases from J, with 7 bases between. The germline V gene has CDR1 LNHNV and CDR2 YYDKDF (reference sequence). The CDR3 DNA sequence: TGTGCCACCAGCAGAGATCGAGGGTACGAGCAGTACTTC. This encodes CATSRDRGYEQYF.

The chain carries TRBV25-1 and TRBJ1-6, with D possibly being TRBD1 (5 bases). The CDR3 runs 15 residues. Germline CDR1 and CDR2: MGHDK and SYGVNS. V was pared by 4 bases and J by 9 bases, with 16 bases between. The chain's CDR3 is CASSAIGVGGSPLHF. CDR3 nucleotide sequence: TGTGCCAGCAGTGCAATTGGGGTGGGGGGTTCACCCCTCCACTTT. Full variable domain (remainder filled in from reference TRBV25-1 and TRBJ1-6): EADIYQTPRYLVIGTGKKITLECSQTMGHDKMYWYQQDPGMELHLIHYSYGVNSTEKGDLSSESTVSRIRTEHFPLTLESARPSHTSQYLCASSAIGVGGSPLHFGNGTRLTVT.

The chain carries TRBV13 and TRBJ2-7; perhaps TRBD1 as D (6 bases). The CDR3 is 15 amino acids. Between the trimmed V and J ends, which lost 5 bases and 3 bases, there was a span of 17 bases. The germline gives CDR1 PRHDT, CDR2 FYEKMQ (reference sequence). The CDR3 bases are TGTGCCAGCAGCCCGAGACAGGTGATAGACTACGAGCAGTACTTC. It encodes CASSPRQVIDYEQYF.

The CDR3 region has the DNA TGCAGTGCTTCACTAGCTGATACGCAGTATTTT. Protein product: CSASLADTQYF. This chain joins TRBV20-1 and TRBJ2-3, with D possibly being TRBD2 (6 bases). This CDR3 has 11 residues. Germline V gene lookup returns CDR1 DFQATT and CDR2 SNEGSKA (reference sequence). Trimming took 5 bases from V and 6 from J, leaving 9 bases between them.

V is TRBV10-3 and J is TRBJ2-1; 14 nucleotides match TRBD2. Germline values: CDR1 ENHRY, CDR2 SYGVKD. The ends lost 3 bases at V and 2 bases at J; junction bases unmatched: 12. This CDR3 is 20 amino acids long. The CDR3 region is CAISDPRSGLAGGAYNEQFF. Written as DNA, the CDR3 is TGTGCCATCAGTGACCCTCGCTCAGGACTAGCGGGAGGTGCCTACAATGAGCAGTTCTTC.

V gene TRBV6-5 combines with J gene TRBJ2-3; 11 positions agree with TRBD2. The CDR3 covers 15 residues. V was clipped by 7 bases and J by 5 bases; unmatched bases: 8. The germline gives CDR1 MNHEY, CDR2 SVGAGI. CDR3 bases: TGTGCCAGCAATCGACTAGCGGGGTTAAAAGATACGCAGTATTTT. Translating it yields CASNRLAGLKDTQYF.

The rearrangement uses TRBV18 and TRBJ2-7; D is perhaps TRBD1 (6 bases). The germline V gene has CDR1 KGHSH and CDR2 LQKENI. The CDR3 contains 15 residues. V lost 1 base and J lost 3, with 13 bases in between. CDR3 region: CASSPRVGQSYEQYF. The CDR3 DNA reads TGTGCCAGCTCACCACGGGTAGGACAGAGCTACGAGCAGTACTTC.

This rearrangement joins TRBV11-2 to TRBJ1-2; a weak D match, TRBD1 (6 bases). The CDR3 is 13 amino acids. Per germline, CDR1 SGHAT and CDR2 FQNNGV. V shed 5 bases and J shed 4 bases, with 11 bases lying between them. CDR3 region: CASSPRGAYGYTF. The CDR3 region has the DNA TGTGCCAGCAGCCCTCGGGGGGCCTATGGCTACACCTTC.

The chain recombines TRBV10-3 with TRBJ2-5; D possibly corresponds to TRBD2 (7 bases). The CDR3 has 13 amino acids. Trimming took 7 bases from V and 5 from J, leaving 14 bases between them. Per the germline V gene, CDR1 is ENHRY and CDR2 is SYGVKD. CDR3 coding DNA: TGTGCCATCATGGGAGGGGGGCTGGAGACCCAGTACTTC. Its protein is CAIMGGGLETQYF.

The genes are TRBV5-4 and TRBJ1-1, with D maybe TRBD1 (6 bases). Trimming stripped 4 bases from V and 5 bases from J, with 15 bases between. Germline V gene data show CDR1 as SGHNT and CDR2 as YYREEE (reference sequence). This CDR3 is 14 amino acids long. CDR3 region: CASSKGQLTTEAFF. For the CDR3, the DNA is TGTGCCAGCAGCAAAGGACAGTTAACAACTGAAGCTTTCTTT.

This sequence joins TRBV15 and TRBJ1-1; 7 nucleotides line up with TRBD1. The germline CDR1 and CDR2 sequences are LNHNV and YYDKDF (reference sequence). This CDR3 region has 14 residues. The junction had 5 bases not matched to a gene; V was cut back by 3 bases and J by 4 bases. The CDR3 here is CATSRAGTVTEAFF. The CDR3, as DNA: TGTGCCACCAGCAGGGCAGGGACAGTCACTGAAGCTTTCTTT.

The rearrangement links TRBV2 to TRBJ2-5, with 8 bases lining up with TRBD2. V was pared by 3 bases and J by 7 bases, with 4 bases of the junction left unmatched. The CDR3 sequence is 13 residues long. The germline V gene encodes CDR1 SNHLY and CDR2 FYNNEI. CDR3 sequence (DNA): TGTGCCAGCAGTGAGGGACTAGGGGGGACCCAGTACTTC. This gives the protein CASSEGLGGTQYF.

The chain is built from TRBV7-2 and TRBJ2-7, with D possibly matching TRBD2 (7 bases). Trimming took off 5 bases at V and 6 bases at J, with 23 bases between the two ends. This CDR3 is 16 amino acids long. CDR1 and CDR2 from the germline V gene are SGHTA and FQGNSA. The CDR3 DNA sequence: TGTGCCAGCAGCGCCGCCGGGGGCGGGAGTTCGGGCGAGCAGTACTTC. It yields the protein CASSAAGGGSSGEQYF.

V gene TRBV4-3 combines with J gene TRBJ2-7; D remains unclear. Trimming stripped 1 base from V and 4 bases from J, with 14 bases between. Germline V CDR1 and CDR2: LGHNA, YSLEER. The CDR3 extends over 15 amino acids. CDR3 in DNA: TGCGCCAGCAGCCAAGGTGTAACATCGTTATACGAGCAGTACTTC. Translation gives CASSQGVTSLYEQYF.